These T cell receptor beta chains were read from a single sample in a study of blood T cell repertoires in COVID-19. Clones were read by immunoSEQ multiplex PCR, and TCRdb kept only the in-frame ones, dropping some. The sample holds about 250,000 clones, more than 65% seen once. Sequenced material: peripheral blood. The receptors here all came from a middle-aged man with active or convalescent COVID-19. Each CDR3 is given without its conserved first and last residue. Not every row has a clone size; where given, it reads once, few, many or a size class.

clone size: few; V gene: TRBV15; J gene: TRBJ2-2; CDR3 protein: ATSETVGQGIGELF
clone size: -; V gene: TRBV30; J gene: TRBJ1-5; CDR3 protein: AWSVPRGLGLQPQH
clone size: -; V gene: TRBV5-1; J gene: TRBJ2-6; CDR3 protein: ASSLNRETLSGANVLT
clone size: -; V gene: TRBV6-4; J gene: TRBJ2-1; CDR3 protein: ASSRDYSSYNEQF
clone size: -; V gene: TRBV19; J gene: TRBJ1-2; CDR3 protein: ASSIDAQQGYGYT
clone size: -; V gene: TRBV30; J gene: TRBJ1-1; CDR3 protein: AWTQGQNTEAF
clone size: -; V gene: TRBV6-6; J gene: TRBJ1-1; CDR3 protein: ASFGRGNTEAF
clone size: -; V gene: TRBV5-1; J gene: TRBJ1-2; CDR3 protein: ASSLDGQGRGYT
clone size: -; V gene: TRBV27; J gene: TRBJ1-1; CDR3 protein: ASSEGRGVGAF
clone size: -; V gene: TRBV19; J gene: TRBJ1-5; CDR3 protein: ASSTPGSGQPQH
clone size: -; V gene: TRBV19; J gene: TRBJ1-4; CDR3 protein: ASSMGGNEKLF
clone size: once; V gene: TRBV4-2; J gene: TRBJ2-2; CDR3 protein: ASSQDPGDGGELF
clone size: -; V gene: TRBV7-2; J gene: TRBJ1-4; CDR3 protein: ASSPNGGTNEKLF
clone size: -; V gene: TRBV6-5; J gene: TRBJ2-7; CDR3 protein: ASSRDPGDEQY
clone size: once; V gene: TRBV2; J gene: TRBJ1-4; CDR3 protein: ASRPTGLATNEKLF
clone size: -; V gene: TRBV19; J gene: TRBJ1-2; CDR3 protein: ASSIRTGGVYGYT
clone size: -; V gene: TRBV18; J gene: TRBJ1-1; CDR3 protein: ASSPREEFNTEAF
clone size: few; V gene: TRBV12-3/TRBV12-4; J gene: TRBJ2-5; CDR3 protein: ASSFGLTQY
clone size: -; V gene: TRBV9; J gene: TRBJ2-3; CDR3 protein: ASSPREGRTDTQY
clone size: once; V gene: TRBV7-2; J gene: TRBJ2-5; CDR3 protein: ASSVGLAGGLETQY
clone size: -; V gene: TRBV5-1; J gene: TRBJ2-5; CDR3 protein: ASSLVPSGGQETQY
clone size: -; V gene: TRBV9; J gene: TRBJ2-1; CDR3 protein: ASSVTSGGRDEQF
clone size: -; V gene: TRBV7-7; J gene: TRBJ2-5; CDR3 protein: ASSLGGGYQETQY
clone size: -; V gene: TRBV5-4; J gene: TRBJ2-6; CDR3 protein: ASSRTGTGVSGANVLT
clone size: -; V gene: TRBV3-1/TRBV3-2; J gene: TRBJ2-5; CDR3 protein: ASTPGLVETQY
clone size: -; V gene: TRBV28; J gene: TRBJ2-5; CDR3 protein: ASSFGGGVRETQY
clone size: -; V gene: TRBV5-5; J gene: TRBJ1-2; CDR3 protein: ASSLAGGMYYGYT
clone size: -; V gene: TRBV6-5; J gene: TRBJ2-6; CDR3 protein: ASSYGSGANVLT
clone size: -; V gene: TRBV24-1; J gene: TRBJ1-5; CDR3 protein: ATSGTGEQPQH
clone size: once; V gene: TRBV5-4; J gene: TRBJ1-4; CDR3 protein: ASSHKADEKLF
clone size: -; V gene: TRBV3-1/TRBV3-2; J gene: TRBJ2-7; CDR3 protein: ASSFGQGHYEQY
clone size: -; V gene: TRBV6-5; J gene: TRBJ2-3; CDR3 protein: ASGGYSADTQY
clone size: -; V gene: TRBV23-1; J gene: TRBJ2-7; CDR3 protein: ASSPLSYEQY
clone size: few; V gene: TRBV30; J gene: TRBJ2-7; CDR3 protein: AWSSRFYEQY
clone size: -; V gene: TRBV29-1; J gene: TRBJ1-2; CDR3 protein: SGETGAYGYT
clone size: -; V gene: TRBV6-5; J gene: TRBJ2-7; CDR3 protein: ASRTRQGSIYEQY
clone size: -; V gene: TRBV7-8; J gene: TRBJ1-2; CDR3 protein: ASSLAGFYGYT
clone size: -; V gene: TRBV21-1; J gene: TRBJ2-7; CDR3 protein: ASSNPRGEQY
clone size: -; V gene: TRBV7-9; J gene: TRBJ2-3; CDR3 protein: ASILAGGTDTQY
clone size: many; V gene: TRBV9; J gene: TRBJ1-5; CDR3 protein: ASSGTGQYQPQH
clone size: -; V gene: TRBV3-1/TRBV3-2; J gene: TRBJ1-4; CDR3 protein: ASSHQGAREKLF
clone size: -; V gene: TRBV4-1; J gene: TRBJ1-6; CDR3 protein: ASSQDQRGSSPLH
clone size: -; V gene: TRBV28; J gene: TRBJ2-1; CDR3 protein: ASSQNEQF
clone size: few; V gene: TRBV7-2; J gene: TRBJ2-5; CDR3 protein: ASRLIRYQETQY
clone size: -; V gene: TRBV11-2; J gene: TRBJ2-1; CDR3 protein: ASSRLLAYEQF
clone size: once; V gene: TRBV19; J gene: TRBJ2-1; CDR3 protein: ASSTYSGASYNEQF
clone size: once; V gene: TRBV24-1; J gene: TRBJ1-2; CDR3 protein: ATSDSGAGPGNGYT
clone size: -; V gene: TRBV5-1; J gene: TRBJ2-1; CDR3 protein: ASSLEAGGLNEQF
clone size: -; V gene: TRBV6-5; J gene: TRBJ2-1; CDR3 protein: ASSPRTGWGNEQF